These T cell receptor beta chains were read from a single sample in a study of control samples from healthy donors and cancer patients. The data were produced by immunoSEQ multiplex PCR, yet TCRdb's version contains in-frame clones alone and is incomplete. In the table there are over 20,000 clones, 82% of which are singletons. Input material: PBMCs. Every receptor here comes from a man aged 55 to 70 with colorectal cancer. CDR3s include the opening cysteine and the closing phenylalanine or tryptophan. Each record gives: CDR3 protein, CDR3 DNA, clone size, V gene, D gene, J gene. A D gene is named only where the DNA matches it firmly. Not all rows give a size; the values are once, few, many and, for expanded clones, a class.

CASSLDRGTGELFF	TGTGCCAGCAGCTTAGACAGGGGCACCGGGGAGCTGTTTTTT	NA	TRBV5-4	TRBD1	TRBJ2-2
CASGGRNTEAFF	TGTGCTTCAGGGGGTAGGAACACTGAAGCTTTCTTT	NA	TRBV3-1/TRBV3-2	TRBD1	TRBJ1-1
CASSAEGAGRGYTF	TGTGCCAGCAGCGCCGAGGGGGCCGGTAGAGGCTACACCTTC	NA	TRBV9	TRBD1	TRBJ1-2
CAIRGDDEKLFF	TGTGCCATACGGGGTGATGATGAAAAACTGTTTTTT	NA	TRBV2	NA	TRBJ1-4
CASSRLAGGIDNTDTQYF	TGTGCCAGCAGCCGACTAGCGGGGGGGATCGATAACACAGATACGCAGTATTTT	NA	TRBV7-9	TRBD2	TRBJ2-3
CASSRGQQETQYF	TGTGCCAGTAGTCGCGGACAGCAAGAGACCCAGTACTTC	NA	TRBV19	NA	TRBJ2-5
CAISDISGGRETQYF	TGTGCCATCAGTGATATTTCGGGGGGTAGGGAGACCCAGTACTTC	NA	TRBV10-3	TRBD2	TRBJ2-5
CASSYSGGEQFF	TGTGCCAGCAGTTACTCGGGGGGTGAGCAGTTCTTC	NA	TRBV6-5	NA	TRBJ2-1
CASSLGQIGDTQYF	TGCGCCAGCAGCCTAGGACAGATCGGAGATACGCAGTATTTT	NA	TRBV5-1	NA	TRBJ2-3
CASSLLSGSGYGYTF	TGTGCCAGCAGCTTATTGTCAGGGAGTGGTTATGGCTACACCTTC	NA	TRBV7-9	NA	TRBJ1-2
CASSLEGKNYGYTF	TGTGCCAGCAGCTTAGAAGGAAAAAACTATGGCTACACCTTC	NA	TRBV5-4	NA	TRBJ1-2
CASSIIGAQTGELFF	TGTGCCAGTAGTATTATAGGGGCGCAAACCGGGGAGCTGTTTTTT	NA	TRBV19	NA	TRBJ2-2
CASSFLAGGLNIQYF	TGTGCCAGCAGCTTTTTAGCGGGGGGGCTAAACATTCAGTACTTC	NA	TRBV7-2	TRBD2	TRBJ2-4
CASSIGGTRGTNYGYTF	TGTGCCAGTAGTATAGGGGGGACAAGGGGGACTAACTATGGCTACACCTTC	NA	TRBV19	NA	TRBJ1-2
CASSLTYGYTEAFF	TGTGCCAGCAGCCTCACATACGGTTACACTGAAGCTTTCTTT	NA	TRBV7-9	NA	TRBJ1-1
CASSQASVRRSSGNTIYF	TGTGCCAGCAGCCAAGCAAGCGTTCGACGGAGCTCTGGAAACACCATATATTTT	few	TRBV3-1/TRBV3-2	NA	TRBJ1-3
CAWGRQGAINDSPLHF	TGTGCCTGGGGACGACAGGGGGCGATAAATGATTCACCCCTCCACTTT	few	TRBV30	TRBD1	TRBJ1-6
CASSLGRPDYNEQFF	TGTGCCAGCAGTCTCGGCAGGCCCGATTACAATGAGCAGTTCTTC	once	TRBV27	NA	TRBJ2-1
CSGTRDIGADTQYF	TGCAGCGGTACCCGGGATATAGGGGCAGATACGCAGTATTTT	few	TRBV29-1	NA	TRBJ2-3
CASSLSWQTQETQYF	TGTGCCAGCAGCTTAAGTTGGCAGACCCAGGAGACCCAGTACTTC	NA	TRBV7-7	NA	TRBJ2-5
CASQLLSGRITEAFF	TGTGCCAGCCAGCTCCTCTCGGGCAGGATCACTGAAGCTTTCTTT	NA	TRBV7-9	NA	TRBJ1-1
CASSQDYGVDGYTF	TGTGCCAGCAGCCAAGATTATGGGGTGGATGGCTACACCTTC	once	TRBV3-1/TRBV3-2	NA	TRBJ1-2
CASSLGGAETEAFF	TGTGCCAGCAGTCTAGGTGGGGCCGAGACTGAAGCTTTCTTT	NA	TRBV6-6	NA	TRBJ1-1
CASSISPGANTEAFF	TGTGCCAGTAGTATCAGTCCAGGGGCCAACACTGAAGCTTTCTTT	NA	TRBV19	NA	TRBJ1-1
CASGLSGTPTYEQYF	TGTGCTAGTGGTTTGTCCGGGACTCCAACCTACGAGCAGTACTTC	NA	TRBV12-5	NA	TRBJ2-7
CASKTNGDNSPLHF	TGTGCCAGCAAGACTAACGGTGATAATTCACCCCTCCACTTT	once	TRBV2	NA	TRBJ1-6
CASSPTGPYGYTF	TGTGCCAGTAGTCCGACAGGGCCCTATGGCTACACCTTC	NA	TRBV19	TRBD1	TRBJ1-2
CASSQDGQGNQPQHF	TGCGCCAGCAGCCAAGATGGGCAGGGGAATCAGCCCCAGCATTTT	NA	TRBV4-1	NA	TRBJ1-5
CASSGHSANYGYTF	TGTGCCAGCAGCGGCCACTCAGCTAACTATGGCTACACCTTC	NA	TRBV9	NA	TRBJ1-2
CAWSDGTGGSYTF	TGTGCCTGGAGTGACGGGACAGGGGGCAGCTACACCTTC	NA	TRBV30	TRBD1	TRBJ1-2